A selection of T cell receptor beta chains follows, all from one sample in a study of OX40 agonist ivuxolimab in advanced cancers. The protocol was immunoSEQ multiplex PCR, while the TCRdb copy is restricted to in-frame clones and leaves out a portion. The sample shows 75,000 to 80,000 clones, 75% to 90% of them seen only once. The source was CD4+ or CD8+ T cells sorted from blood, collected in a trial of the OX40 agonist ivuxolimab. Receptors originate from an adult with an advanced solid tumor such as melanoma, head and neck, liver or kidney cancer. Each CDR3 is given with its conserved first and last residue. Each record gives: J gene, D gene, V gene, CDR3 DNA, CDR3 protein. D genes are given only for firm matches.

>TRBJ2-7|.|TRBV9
TGTGCCAGCAGCGTAGCTGCAGGGGCTCTTCCCTACGAGCAGTACTTC
CASSVAAGALPYEQYF
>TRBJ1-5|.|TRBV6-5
TGTGCCAGCAGTTACGCCAGGGGAAACCAGCCCCAGCATTTT
CASSYARGNQPQHF
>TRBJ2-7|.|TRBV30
TGTGCCTGGAGGCGCCGCAGAGACACCTACGAGCAGTACTTC
CAWRRRRDTYEQYF
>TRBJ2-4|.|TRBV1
TGCACCAGCAGCCGGACTAGTCAAAACATTCAGTACTTC
CTSSRTSQNIQYF
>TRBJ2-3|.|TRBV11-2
TGTGCCAGCAGGGAGGGCCGCACAGATACGCAGTATTTT
CASREGRTDTQYF
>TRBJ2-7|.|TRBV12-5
TGTGCTAGTGGTTTGGTACTACTACAGGATTCCTACGAGCAGTACTTC
CASGLVLLQDSYEQYF
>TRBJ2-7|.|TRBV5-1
TGCGCCAGCAGCTTGGCGGGCTTCGAGCAGTACTTC
CASSLAGFEQYF
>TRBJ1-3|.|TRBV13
TGTGCCAGCAGCTTAGAGGGGAAATTTGGAAACACCATATATTTT
CASSLEGKFGNTIYF
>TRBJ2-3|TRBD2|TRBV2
TGTGCCAGCAAGAGAGCGGACCTCCCGGGAGGAGATACGCAGTATTTT
CASKRADLPGGDTQYF
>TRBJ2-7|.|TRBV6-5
TGTGCCAGCAGTCCTCTCGGGAATTCCTACGAGCAGTACTTC
CASSPLGNSYEQYF
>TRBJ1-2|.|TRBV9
TGTGCCAGCAGCGTATCCCCCGACAGCTATGGCTACACCTTC
CASSVSPDSYGYTF
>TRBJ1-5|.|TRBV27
TGTGCCAGCAGTCTCGCAGGGGCGGGTCAGCCCCAGCATTTT
CASSLAGAGQPQHF
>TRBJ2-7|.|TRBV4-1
TGCGCCAGCAGCCAAGAAACCTGGGACATTAGCTCCTACGAGCAGTACTTC
CASSQETWDISSYEQYF